These 9 T cell receptor beta chains share one sample of origin, sequenced in a study of technical replicates of blood from a few donors (TCRdb year 2017). The method was the immunoSEQ multiplex PCR assay. Imported from immuneACCESS, the table was reduced by TCRdb to in-frame sequences with V and J called. These copies leave out some clones; in studies compared against another copy, an unresolved V gene accounts for under half, and the cause of the remainder is not known. The sample table lists 80,000 or so clones, almost 96% of them with a count of one. The ten top clones hold 0.36% of the sample. Sequencing was carried out using T cells isolated from PBMCs. Source of these receptors: a human donor in good health.

The chain has TRBV6-1 and TRBJ1-4; D is ambiguous. CDR1 MNHNS and CDR2 SASEGT come from the germline V gene. There are 11 residues in the CDR3. The ends were cut back, 2 bases at V and 13 bases at J, with 8 bases in the middle. CDR3 sequence (DNA): TGTGCCAGCAGTGAACTACAGCCACTGTTTTTT. This codes for CASSELQPLFF.

V usage is TRBV7-9 and J usage is TRBJ2-1, with 10 bases aligning to TRBD2. V shed 5 bases, J shed 0 bases, and the junction held 10 bases outside the gene matches. This CDR3 region has 18 residues. Germline V gives CDR1 SEHNR, CDR2 FQNEAQ (reference sequence). CDR3 protein: CASSLRVSGRSSYNEQFF. CDR3 in DNA: TGTGCCAGCAGCCTACGCGTTAGCGGGAGGAGCTCCTACAATGAGCAGTTCTTC.

The CDR3 DNA sequence: TGTGCCAGCAGCCAAGATACAATAAGCTCTGGGGCCAACGTCCTGACTTTC. Amino acid sequence: CASSQDTISSGANVLTF. The chain joins TRBV4-2 to TRBJ2-6; D gene unclear. The CDR3 covers 17 residues. V lost 0 bases to trimming and J lost 0 bases, with 9 bases between them. CDR1 is LGHNA and CDR2 is YNFKEQ in the germline V gene.

The chain combines TRBV4-3 with TRBJ2-3; tentative D call: TRBD2 (5 bases). The germline CDR1 and CDR2 sequences are LGHNA and YSLEER. The CDR3 length is 17 residues. V was pared by 0 bases and J by 1 base, with 14 bases between. This CDR3 reads CASSQDSEGSGTDTQYF. The CDR3 nucleotides read TGCGCCAGCAGCCAAGATAGTGAGGGAAGCGGCACAGATACGCAGTATTTT.

This chain joins TRBV20-1 and TRBJ1-2; the D gene is possibly TRBD1 (5 bases). Germline V lookup: CDR1 DFQATT, CDR2 SNEGSKA (reference sequence). The V end lost 6 bases, the J end lost 3 bases, and 8 bases lay between the germline ends. The CDR3 runs 11 residues. The CDR3 nucleotides are TGCAGTGCAGGGGTCTACTATGGCTACACCTTC. Amino acids: CSAGVYYGYTF.

The CDR3 is CASSTAGRGMNTEAFF. The CDR3 DNA follows: TGTGCCAGTAGTACCGCTGGTAGAGGGATGAACACTGAAGCTTTCTTT. The V and J genes are TRBV19 and TRBJ1-1; D is uncertain. Trimming pared 4 bases from V and 0 bases from J, leaving 15 bases between. Germline lookup yields CDR1 LNHDA and CDR2 SQIVND (reference sequence). CDR3 size: 16 residues.

V is TRBV19 and J is TRBJ2-3; 7 nucleotides line up with TRBD2. This CDR3 comprises 15 residues. V dropped 7 bases and J dropped 3; count of bases not matched to a gene: 10. The germline CDR1 and CDR2 sequences are LNHDA and SQIVND (reference sequence). The CDR3 sequence is CASTDLGGVTDTQYF. The CDR3 DNA reads as TGTGCCAGTACCGACCTGGGGGGGGTGACAGATACGCAGTATTTT.

The genes are TRBV28 and TRBJ2-1; TRBD1 matches 9 bases. CDR1 and CDR2 from the germline V gene are MDHEN and SYDVKM. The V and J ends lost 2 bases and 9 bases, in that order; junction bases with no gene match: 5. This CDR3 has 14 amino acids. The CDR3 reads CASSLPGTGSEQFF. CDR3 nucleotides: TGTGCCAGCAGTTTACCCGGGACAGGGTCTGAGCAGTTCTTC.

The rearrangement joins TRBV27 to TRBJ2-7; tentative D call: TRBD1 (6 bases). From germline, CDR1 is MNHEY and CDR2 SMNVEV (reference sequence). This CDR3 has 14 residues. Trimming shortened V by 2 bases and J by 4 bases, and 12 bases separated the two germline ends. The CDR3 loop reads CASSLGQGIYEQYF. The DNA of the CDR3 is TGTGCCAGCAGTTTAGGGCAGGGGATATACGAGCAGTACTTC.